The rows below give T cell receptor beta chains drawn from one sample of a study of blood T cell repertoires in COVID-19. Measured with immunoSEQ multiplex PCR; TCRdb has only the in-frame clones, and not every one. The data hold hundreds of thousands of clones, with around 90% observed a single time. The sequencing sample was made of peripheral blood. Receptors were obtained from a man aged 40-55 years with acute or convalescent COVID-19. Each CDR3 is given with its conserved first and last residue. A D gene is named only where the DNA matches it firmly. Part of the rows lack a size; the others show once, few, many or a class for expanded clones.

d_gene,abundance,j_gene,len,v_gene,CDR3nt,CDR3aa
-,-,TRBJ1-6,17,TRBV30,TGTGCCTGGAGTGTTAATAGGTGGCGGCCGCAAAATTCACCCCTCCACTTT,CAWSVNRWRPQNSPLHF
-,-,TRBJ2-1,11,TRBV28,TGTGCCAGCAGTTTTGGAGTTGAGCAGTTCTTC,CASSFGVEQFF
-,-,TRBJ1-2,14,TRBV2,TGTGCCAGCAGTGAAGAACGACAAGCTGGGGGCTACACCTTC,CASSEERQAGGYTF
-,-,TRBJ1-2,15,TRBV6-5,TGTGCCAGCAGTTACCAGACATCCGGAAACTATGGCTACACCTTC,CASSYQTSGNYGYTF
-,-,TRBJ1-5,13,TRBV10-3,TGTGCCATCGGACACGGAGACGGGCAGCCCCAGCATTTT,CAIGHGDGQPQHF
TRBD1,-,TRBJ2-2,15,TRBV6-5,TGTGCCATCAAGATGGGGACAGGGGACACCGGGGAGCTGTTTTTT,CAIKMGTGDTGELFF
-,once,TRBJ2-7,15,TRBV11-2,TGTGCCAGCAGCCCCGGAGGTAGTTATTCCTACGAGCAGTACTTC,CASSPGGSYSYEQYF
TRBD1,-,TRBJ2-6,18,TRBV25-1,TGTGCCAGCAGTGGCGTGACAGGGGGAGAAACTGGGGCCAACGTCCTGACTTTC,CASSGVTGGETGANVLTF
-,-,TRBJ2-7,14,TRBV2,TGTGCCAGCAGTGAAGCGGGGGGCTCCTACGAGCAGTACTTC,CASSEAGGSYEQYF
-,-,TRBJ1-5,13,TRBV7-2,TGTGCCAGCAGCGCCTTTAGGGGTCAGCCCCAGCATTTT,CASSAFRGQPQHF
-,-,TRBJ1-1,15,TRBV19,TGTGCCAGTAGTATAATTGGCAGGGGGAACACTGAAGCTTTCTTT,CASSIIGRGNTEAFF
TRBD2,-,TRBJ2-3,15,TRBV7-6,TGTGCCAGCAGCTTAGCTAGCGGGGTCTGGGATACGCAGTATTTT,CASSLASGVWDTQYF
-,-,TRBJ1-1,13,TRBV19,TGTGCCAGTAGTTCCCAAGCGAACACTGAAGCTTTCTTT,CASSSQANTEAFF
-,once,TRBJ2-3,14,TRBV7-9,TGTGCCAGCAGCTCCCTGGGAGCGGCAGATACGCAGTATTTT,CASSSLGAADTQYF
TRBD1,-,TRBJ1-1,17,TRBV4-1,TGCGCCAGCAGCCGAAGCAGACAGGGGGCGTTTGACACTGAAGCTTTCTTT,CASSRSRQGAFDTEAFF
TRBD1,-,TRBJ1-2,14,TRBV9,TGTGCCAGCAGACGGGACAGTGCTAACTATGGCTACACCTTC,CASRRDSANYGYTF
-,-,TRBJ2-5,14,TRBV4-2,TGTGCCAGCAGCCAAGATCAGACAGAAGAGACCCAGTACTTC,CASSQDQTEETQYF
TRBD1,-,TRBJ1-5,14,TRBV27,TGTGCCAGCAGTTTCGACAGGGGAAATCAGCCCCAGCATTTT,CASSFDRGNQPQHF
-,-,TRBJ2-7,13,TRBV5-1,TGCGCCAGCAGAGGCCTTGGCGGGCCCGAGCAGTACTTC,CASRGLGGPEQYF
-,-,TRBJ1-2,14,TRBV9,TGTGCCAGCAGCCTGGGGCAGAAGAACTATGGCTACACCTTC,CASSLGQKNYGYTF
TRBD1,-,TRBJ2-2,13,TRBV6-5,TGTGCCAGCGAAGGACAGGTCGGAGGGGAGCTGTTTTTT,CASEGQVGGELFF
-,-,TRBJ1-1,15,TRBV6-5,TGTGCCAGCACCCGAATAACCAGGGCTGGCACTGAAGCTTTCTTT,CASTRITRAGTEAFF
-,-,TRBJ2-2,13,TRBV6-2/TRBV6-3,TGTGCCAGCAGTGACCCCGGGACCGGGGAGCTGTTTTTT,CASSDPGTGELFF
-,-,TRBJ1-1,13,TRBV5-1,TGCGCCAGCGCCTTTGCGGAGAACACTGAAGCTTTCTTT,CASAFAENTEAFF
-,-,TRBJ2-7,14,TRBV27,TGTGCCAGCAGTTTACTGTACAGTGGCTACGAGCAGTACTTC,CASSLLYSGYEQYF